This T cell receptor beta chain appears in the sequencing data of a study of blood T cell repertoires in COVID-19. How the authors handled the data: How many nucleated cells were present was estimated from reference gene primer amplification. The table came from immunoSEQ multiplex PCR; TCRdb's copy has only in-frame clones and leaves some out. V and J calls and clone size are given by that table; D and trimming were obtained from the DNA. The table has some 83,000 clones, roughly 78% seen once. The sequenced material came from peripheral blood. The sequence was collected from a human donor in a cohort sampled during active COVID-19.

The CDR3 is CASSVELAGNEQFF. CDR3 DNA sequence: TGTGCCAGCAGCGTAGAGCTAGCTGGGAATGAGCAGTTCTTC. The chain combines TRBV9 with TRBJ2-1; TRBD2 might be the D (5 bases). Trimming shortened V by 0 bases and J by 7 bases, and 11 bases separated the two germline ends. From germline, CDR1 is SGDLS and CDR2 YYNGEE. The CDR3 extends over 14 amino acids.